The present entry profiles one TCR beta chain with its context. Which antigen it targets is not known. Base qualities were left out, and no much larger clone turns up one base away. Library generation was performed with the immunoSEQ multiplex PCR assay. A mixture of 60 forward primers for TCR Vbeta segments and 13 reverse primers for TCR Jbeta segments was used in the multiplex PCR. The CDR3 region of rearranged TCR beta genes was amplified from genomic DNA by a multiplex PCR assay. The Illumina HiSeq System was used to sequence the amplified TCR beta libraries as 87-base-pair reads. Concerning the study's data processing: A later analysis tallied approximately 87 million unique TCR beta chains across the 666 repertoires, and around 12 million of those chains were shared by two or more donors. To remove PCR and sequencing errors, raw reads were error-corrected and collapsed into unique sequences using a nearest-neighbor algorithm that merged closely related sequences. V, D and J gene segments were assigned by aligning CDR3 sequences to IMGT reference sequences. For a sequence to be retained, at least a six-nucleotide match to both a V gene segment and a J gene segment was required. A rearrangement counted as productive if the CDR3 had no stop codons and remained in frame with V and J, and every other rearrangement counted as non-productive. CDR3 was defined by IMGT convention, running from the second conserved V-encoded cysteine to the conserved J-encoded phenylalanine. The earlier analysis of about 560 of the donors excluded any sequence lacking an unambiguous match to a single V gene segment. An earlier analysis of 587 of the donors classified V segments as functional when productive rearrangements were above 56.7% and as segregating when the standard deviation between donors was above 5%. A statistical classification framework was built for diagnosing cytomegalovirus status from the catalog of TCR beta chain sequences. V and J gene assignment, in a later analysis, came from comparing TCR nucleotide sequences with IMGT/GENE-DB human TR gene sequences. A later analysis assigned CDR3 sequences and most-parsimonious VDJ recombination scenarios with the TCRdist pipeline. In a later analysis, each TCR beta chain was defined by its CDR3 amino acid sequence together with its V-gene family, and reads without a unique V-gene family were excluded. To address suspected cross-contamination and a sequencing artifact, a later analysis removed some 620 highly shared, low-generation-probability nucleotide sequences. For each public chain, a later analysis derived a clonal expansion index from normalized ranks of inferred template counts within each repertoire. A later analysis computed generation probabilities with a VDJ recombination model fitted to out-of-frame rearrangements, and checked the results against IGoR. In a later analysis, hypergeometric tests were used to score TCR-TCR, TCR-HLA and TCR-CMV co-occurrence, with a repertoire-size bias correction applied to TCR pairs. To estimate false discovery rates, a later analysis permuted the HLA or CMV assignments 20 times. In a later analysis, co-occurring TCRs were grouped with DBSCAN, and TCRdist sequence similarity was added when clustering was performed within HLA-allele-positive subsets. Repertoires with fewer than 30,000 or more than 120,000 public chains, plus five repertoires with anomalous nucleotide sharing, were excluded from co-occurrence clustering. TCRdb carries this immuneACCESS record with in-frame sequences only. Its versions omit some clonotypes, under half of them owing to an unresolved V gene in the studies checked, with the rest unexplained. D and trimming were read from the DNA, whereas the V and J calls and clone size are those reported in that table. Within this sample are approximately 140,000 clones, with 78% of them counted one time only. The ten top clones hold less than 3.5% of the sample.

The cohort comprised some 730 healthy bone marrow donors. At the time of sampling, every cohort member was nominally healthy, though immune exposures that went unrecorded were likely present. The donor tested CMV seronegative and was one of the 352 seronegative cohort members. Every donor gave a peripheral blood sample, and the peripheral blood mononuclear cells from that sample were used for TCR beta sequencing. Genomic DNA was extracted from the blood cell samples with the Qiagen DNeasy Blood Extraction Kit. The data originate from a study of cytomegalovirus exposure and HLA in healthy donors (dated by TCRdb to about 2017). Concerning the study at large: In an earlier analysis of 550 to 750 of the donors, under 300 Gb of sequence data and 120 million or so unique TCR beta sequences from 180 million or so T cells were reported. In addition to the first cohort of approximately 670 subjects, a separate validation cohort of around 110 different subjects was used. Typing coverage differed by locus: A, B, C, DRB1 and DQB1 were typed in about 629-630 donors, DQA1 in about 550, DPA1 in some 610, and DPB1 in approximately 450. Among the roughly 370 genotyped donors, 75% to 90% belonged to the genetic ancestry cluster associated with self-reported Caucasian donors. Among roughly 400 genotyped donors of the cohort, an average of approximately 250,000 unique TCR beta nucleotide sequences were sequenced per donor, about a sixth of them non-productive. Both class I and class II loci were covered by HLA typing, at four-digit resolution. Every discovery cohort repertoire had been produced on one sequencing platform. The study aimed to test whether cataloging public T cell receptors could reveal signatures of past pathogen exposure. A later genetic analysis used genome-wide SNP genotypes for about three fifths of the 666 donors, treating that subset as a discovery cohort. The study profiled the T cell repertoires of hundreds of subjects by immunosequencing and related them to cytomegalovirus serostatus. Because of strong linkage in the cohort, 5 or 6 DR-DQ haplotypes were treated as single units for association and clustering. Rather than using new phenotypic data, the later analysis identified candidate immune exposures from TCR beta sequences and from how often those sequences occurred across donors. A later analysis re-analyzed previously published TCR beta repertoires from approximately 700 donors and added high-resolution HLA genotyping to study TCR occurrence patterns. An earlier analysis of approximately 640 of the donors applied high-throughput TCR beta sequencing to assess whether each TCR beta V gene segment acted as functional or pseudogenic. To predict cytomegalovirus infection status, the study brought together high-throughput TCR immunosequencing, statistical association of individual TCRs with disease status, and machine learning. Alongside the repertoire data, information on donor age, sex, ethnicity and CMV serostatus was compiled. Roughly 300 gigabases of sequencing data and 78 million or so unique TCR sequences were included in an early release covering 550 to 800 HLA-typed donors. Summary of the overall study and its limitations: The cohort was sequenced for TCR beta chains only, and without alpha or paired-chain data the features that could be detected were limited. HLA typing was unavailable for some donors at each locus, so association tests used only the typed subset. In vitro tests confirmed that a few of the cytomegalovirus-associated TCR beta chains recognize cytomegalovirus antigens. Compared with equally common non-associated chains, HLA-associated TCR beta chains in a later analysis were more clonally expanded and had lower generation probabilities. In a later analysis, the rate of TCR association differed among HLA loci, with DRB1 alleles having the most associated TCRs and HLA-C alleles having the fewest. The classifier was reported to diagnose cytomegalovirus status with high specificity and sensitivity in both the original cohort and the validation cohort. The authors suggested that the approach could potentially be generalized to other disease states and immunological phenotypes. Strong co-occurrence of HLA alleles, especially DR and DQ, made assigning TCR associations to individual alleles difficult. CMV serostatus was the only immune exposure information available for the cohort. Broadly in line with IMGT annotations, most TCR beta V segments showed up in productive rearrangements about 87% or about 30% of the time in an earlier analysis of 587 of the donors. In a later analysis, around 15,000 TCR beta sequences were associated with specific HLA alleles at a false discovery rate of 0.05. A cluster of highly shared sequence variants was judged likely to be a technical artifact of the sequencing pipeline. In a later analysis, several top co-occurrence clusters were reported to appear linked to parvovirus B19, influenza, CMV and Epstein-Barr virus. About 17 rarely observed V segments, including chromosome 9 orphons, were excluded from the earlier analysis of about 600 of the donors because counts were too low. The study gave a list of 150 to 200 TCR beta chains associated with cytomegalovirus. While some public TCRs were present in many individuals, most TCR sequences turned up only very rarely across donors. Correlated functional status among segregating V segments might reflect linkage disequilibrium, but an unknown experimental factor could not be ruled out. Compared with the roughly 710-donor mean, donors in an Asian-associated ancestry cluster had fewer N-insertions in productive TCRs, according to a later genetic analysis. A further reported finding was that TCR beta sequences accurately predicted the HLA-A and HLA-B alleles for most subjects in the first cohort. Sequencing depth was assumed to be roughly uniform across donors in the presence/absence analyses, though that assumption may not hold. In a later genetic analysis, a missense DCLRE1C variant was associated with V-gene and J-gene trimming of TCR beta chains, and the association was replicated in an independent cohort. A later analysis found that most CMV-associated TCR beta chains appeared HLA-restricted, with HLA associations seemingly driven largely by CMV exposure. Some IMGT-functional V segments, including TRBV6-2 and TRBV6-3, could not be told apart with the 87-base-pair reads, so those segments were excluded.

From the cysteine up to the phenylalanine, the CDR3 has a length of 14 residues. The only DNA kept is the CDR3, 42 bases in frame from the first base. V loses 3 bases, J loses 0 bases, and the germline ends lie 9 bases apart. The germline V gene specifies SGHTS as CDR1 and YDEGEE as CDR2. The chain is encoded by TRBV5-8 joined to TRBJ1-1; TRBD1 might be the D gene, on 5 matching bases. This clonotype was obtained from a male donor in good health and CMV-seronegative. The sample consisted of PBMCs. The base sequence is TGTGCCAGCAGCTGGCTAGGGGTGAACACTGAAGCTTTCTTT. Its translation is CASSWLGVNTEAFF.